These 24 T cell receptor beta chains originate from one sample sequenced in a study of neurological immune-mediated disorders. TCRdb analysed the 5' RACE reads with MiXCR anew, one entry per CDR3 protein. In the table there are 35,000 to 40,000 distinct CDR3 sequences, roughly 11% of which are singletons. Specimen: CD4+ T cells from blood. These receptors all stem from a woman aged 25 to 39 with HTLV-1-associated myelopathy (HAM/TSP).

This clonotype was seen ten or more times. The V call is TRBV20-1, the J call TRBJ1-2; 7 bases align to TRBD1. This CDR3 contains 11 residues. Per germline, CDR1 DFQATT and CDR2 SNEGSKA (reference sequence). Germline trimming cut 7 bases from V and 5 bases from J; bases unmatched to any gene: 4. The CDR3 bases are TGCAGTGTCGACAGGGTTTATGGCTACACCTTC. Translated, it gives CSVDRVYGYTF.

In its sample, this clonotype was seen many times. This chain connects TRBV5-1 to TRBJ1-4; D remains unclear. The CDR3 consists of 14 residues. V shed 3 bases and J shed 5 bases, with 11 bases lying between them. Germline V gene data show CDR1 as SGHRS and CDR2 as YFSETQ. The CDR3 here is CASSSALGNEKLFF. Here the CDR3 DNA reads TGCGCCAGCAGCTCGGCGCTGGGCAATGAAAAACTGTTTTTT.

This clonotype has just a few counts. The genes are TRBV2 and TRBJ1-2; D is undetermined. V shed 4 bases and J shed 6 bases, with 9 bases lying between them. The CDR3 consists of 12 residues. Germline CDR1 and CDR2: SNHLY and FYNNEI. The CDR3 DNA is TGTGCCAGCAGTGTACGCGGGGATGGCTACACCTTC. Translated: CASSVRGDGYTF.

This clonotype was seen repeatedly, ten times or more. The chain carries TRBV7-2 and TRBJ2-7, with 7 bases that match TRBD2. Trimming cost V 6 bases and J 0 bases; bases outside gene matches: 8. CDR3 length equals 15 residues. CDR1 is SGHTA, CDR2 FQGNSA, per germline. The CDR3 DNA reads TGTGCCAGCAGGACCGGAAGCGGGACCTCCTACGAGCAGTACTTC. It encodes CASRTGSGTSYEQYF. The full variable domain, completed using reference TRBV7-2 and TRBJ2-7, is GAGVSQSPSNKVTEKGKDVELRCDPISGHTALYWYRQSLGQGLEFLIYFQGNSAPDKSGLPSDRFSAERTGGSVSTLTIQRTQQEDSAVYLCASRTGSGTSYEQYFGPGTRLTVT.

This clonotype appeared many times. The chain carries TRBV7-2 and TRBJ2-7; D may match TRBD1 or TRBD2 (5 bases each). Between the trimmed V and J ends, which lost 3 bases and 2 bases, there was a span of 11 bases. CDR1 and CDR2 from the germline V gene are SGHTA and FQGNSA. CDR3 length equals 14 residues. CDR3 sequence reads: CASSFGTQPYEQYF. CDR3 DNA sequence: TGTGCCAGCAGCTTCGGGACCCAACCCTACGAGCAGTACTTC. The entire variable domain, with the rest obtained from reference TRBV7-2 and TRBJ2-7, is as follows: GAGVSQSPSNKVTEKGKDVELRCDPISGHTALYWYRQSLGQGLEFLIYFQGNSAPDKSGLPSDRFSAERTGGSVSTLTIQRTQQEDSAVYLCASSFGTQPYEQYFGPGTRLTVT.

This clonotype showed up just a few times. Mismatch with germline at one junction end may stem from a read error. The CDR3: CVSSLDHGMAHTQYF. CDR3 nucleotide sequence: TGTGTCAGCAGCTTAGACCATGGGATGGCCCATACGCAGTATTTT. The chain links TRBV7-2 to TRBJ2-3; no firm D call. The germline gives CDR1 SGHTA, CDR2 FQGNSA. The CDR3 is made up of 15 amino acids.

Regarding this clonotype: The limits of the CDR3 on the DNA are not certain, so only TCRdb's listed CDR3 is given. The rearrangement links TRBV11-3 to TRBJ2-7. The V gene's germline CDR1 is SGHNT and CDR2 YENEEA. Both ends counted, the CDR3 spans 19 residues. The CDR3 sequence: CASSFYICSAKLGTYEQYF.

This clonotype was found many times. V gene TRBV20-1 combines with J gene TRBJ1-2, with D maybe TRBD1 (5 bases). CDR1 is DFQATT and CDR2 is SNEGSKA in the germline V gene (reference sequence). The CDR3 has 11 residues. The V end lost 8 bases, the J end lost 2 bases, and 9 bases lay between the germline ends. CDR3 protein: CSLTANYGYTF. The CDR3, as DNA: TGCAGTTTGACAGCCAACTATGGCTACACCTTC.

Many counts were recorded for this clonotype. This chain uses TRBV5-1 with TRBJ2-3; 8 bases align to TRBD1. V shed 3 bases, J shed 6 bases, and the junction held 3 bases outside the gene matches. Germline CDR1 reads SGHRS; CDR2 reads YFSETQ. This CDR3 is 13 amino acids long. In DNA form, the CDR3 reads TGCGCCAGCAGCTCGGACAGGGACGATACGCAGTATTTT. As protein: CASSSDRDDTQYF.

This clonotype occurred many times. The J gene is TRBJ2-1, the V gene TRBV7-2; D not certain. In germline, CDR1 is SGHTA, CDR2 FQGNSA. Trimming pared 1 base from V and 8 bases from J, leaving 12 bases between. The CDR3 sequence is 14 residues long. The DNA for the CDR3 is TGTGCCAGCAGCTTAGGGTCCAAGTTTGATGAGCAGTTCTTC. It codes for CASSLGSKFDEQFF.

Ten or more counts support this clonotype. Here the CDR3 reads CASSLGTGFGYTF. In nucleotides, the CDR3 is TGCGCCAGCAGCTTGGGGACAGGGTTTGGCTACACCTTC. The chain carries TRBV5-1 and TRBJ1-2; TRBD1 matches at 8 bases. Germline V CDR1 and CDR2: SGHRS, YFSETQ. CDR3 size: 13 residues. With 0 bases clipped from V and 7 bases from J, the junction kept 2 bases outside the gene matches.

This clonotype was detected ten times or more. The chain recombines TRBV6-6 with TRBJ1-1; perhaps TRBD1 as D (6 bases). This CDR3 has 17 amino acids. CDR1 and CDR2 from the germline V gene are MNHNY and SVGAGI (reference sequence). Trimming shortened V by 2 bases and J by 3 bases, and 19 bases separated the two germline ends. The CDR3, as DNA: TGTGCCAGCAGTTACGGGGATTTGGGGGGCCGGTACACTGAAGCTTTCTTT. This sequence encodes CASSYGDLGGRYTEAFF.

This clonotype occurred many times. The chain recombines TRBV18 with TRBJ1-2; possible D gene TRBD1, 5 bases. The germline V gene has CDR1 KGHSH and CDR2 LQKENI. This CDR3 has 15 amino acids. The germline V and J ends were trimmed by 2 bases and 4 bases, with 14 bases remaining between them. CDR3: CASSPGTQEGYGYTF. The CDR3 nucleotides read TGTGCCAGCTCACCAGGGACGCAAGAAGGCTATGGCTACACCTTC. The full variable domain, with the rest looked up from reference TRBV18 and TRBJ1-2, is NAGVMQNPRHLVRRRGQEARLRCSPMKGHSHVYWYRQLPEEGLKFMVYLQKENIIDESGMPKERFSAEFPKEGPSILRIQQVVRGDSAAYFCASSPGTQEGYGYTFGSGTRLTVV.

This clonotype appeared many times. The chain is built from TRBV7-9 and TRBJ1-3; D perhaps matches TRBD1 (5 bases). The V gene's germline CDR1 is SEHNR and CDR2 FQNEAQ (reference sequence). Trimming pared 5 bases from V and 0 bases from J, leaving 14 bases between. CDR3 length: 16 residues. CDR3: CASSAGLTSSGNTIYF. The DNA of the CDR3 is TGTGCCAGCAGCGCGGGGCTTACCTCCTCTGGAAACACCATATATTTT.

There are many counts of this clonotype. The V and J genes are TRBV5-1 and TRBJ2-1, with TRBD1 identical over 7 bases. The V and J ends lost 4 bases and 5 bases, in that order; junction bases with no gene match: 6. The CDR3 has 14 amino acids. Germline V gene lookup returns CDR1 SGHRS and CDR2 YFSETQ. The CDR3 region is CASSKGAQDNEQFF. The CDR3 DNA reads TGCGCCAGCAGCAAGGGGGCGCAGGACAATGAGCAGTTCTTC.

The sample holds many counts of this clonotype. The chain combines TRBV7-9 with TRBJ1-4; 7 nucleotides match TRBD1. This CDR3 is 15 amino acids long. V shed 1 base and J 7 bases; nucleotides not matched to a gene: 6. The germline V gene has CDR1 SEHNR and CDR2 FQNEAQ (reference sequence). DNA of the CDR3: TGTGCCAGCAGCTTAGAAAGGGGGCGCGGTGAAAAACTGTTTTTT. Translating it yields CASSLERGRGEKLFF.

This clonotype was seen repeatedly, ten times or more. This chain uses TRBV5-4 with TRBJ2-3; 10 positions match TRBD2. The V and J ends lost 2 bases and 3 bases, in that order; junction bases with no gene match: 6. The germline V gene has CDR1 SGHNT and CDR2 YYREEE (reference sequence). The CDR3 loop spans 16 amino acids. CDR3 coding DNA: TGTGCCAGCAGCTTTTTCGGACTAGCGGAAACAGATACGCAGTATTTT. Translated: CASSFFGLAETDTQYF.

This clonotype has a count of ten or more. The rearrangement joins TRBV5-1 to TRBJ2-7, with D perhaps matching TRBD1 (6 bases). The germline V gene has CDR1 SGHRS and CDR2 YFSETQ. V gave up 1 base and J gave up 4 bases, with 12 bases separating them. CDR3 size: 14 residues. CDR3 DNA sequence: TGCGCCAGCAGCTTGTCGGGACAAGAATACGAGCAGTACTTC. Its protein is CASSLSGQEYEQYF.

This clonotype was counted ten times or more. A junction boundary mismatches the germline segment, possibly from a read error. The chain uses TRBV27 and TRBJ1-5; 11 nucleotides align to TRBD1. Germline loops: CDR1 MNHEY, CDR2 SMNVEV (reference sequence). This CDR3 has 17 residues. CDR3 in amino acids: CASSLIYRTGGNQPQHF. CDR3 sequence (DNA): TGTGCCAGCAGTTTAATCTATCGGACAGGGGGCAACCAGCCCCAGCATTTT.

Ten or more counts support this clonotype. This CDR3 is CASSLTDGYGYTF. The DNA for the CDR3 is TGTGCCAGCAGCCTCACGGACGGCTATGGCTACACCTTC. This sequence joins TRBV7-9 and TRBJ1-2, with D uncertain. Germline V gene sequence: CDR1 SEHNR, CDR2 FQNEAQ (reference sequence). V was trimmed by 5 bases and J by 4 bases, leaving 11 bases between them. The CDR3 is 13 residues long.

This clonotype is classed as medium-sized. The genes are TRBV20-1 and TRBJ2-1; 7 bases are a match to TRBD1. Germline CDR1 is DFQATT and CDR2 is SNEGSKA (reference sequence). This CDR3 has 14 residues. V lost 3 bases and J lost 7; bases outside the gene matches: 9. The CDR3 DNA is TGCAGTGCTAGGAGCAGGGTACAGGGGAATGAGCAGTTCTTC. It translates to CSARSRVQGNEQFF.

V is TRBV24-1 and J is TRBJ2-3; the D gene is possibly TRBD1 (6 bases). Germline CDR1 KGHDR, CDR2 SFDVKD. V lost 4 bases to trimming and J lost 3 bases, with 13 bases between them. This CDR3 has 15 amino acids. The CDR3 DNA sequence: TGTGCCACCAGTGAAGGTAAAGGGACAACAGATACGCAGTATTTT. Encoded protein: CATSEGKGTTDTQYF.

V gene TRBV10-1 combines with J gene TRBJ1-1; no firm D call. V lost 6 bases, J lost 4 bases, and 15 bases lay in between. The CDR3 loop spans 14 amino acids. The V gene's germline CDR1 is WNHNN and CDR2 SYGVQD (reference sequence). CDR3 nucleotides: TGCGCCAGCAGACCAGAGGCCGCGGGCACTGAAGCTTTCTTT. Encoded protein: CASRPEAAGTEAFF.

This clonotype was recorded many times. The chain has TRBV12-3 or TRBV12-4 and TRBJ2-7; no clear D. The CDR3 sequence is 14 residues long. Between the trimmed V and J ends, which lost 3 bases and 1 base, there was a span of 10 bases. The CDR3 region is CASSFQLGSYEQYF. DNA of the CDR3: TGTGCCAGCAGTTTTCAGTTAGGGTCCTACGAGCAGTACTTC.